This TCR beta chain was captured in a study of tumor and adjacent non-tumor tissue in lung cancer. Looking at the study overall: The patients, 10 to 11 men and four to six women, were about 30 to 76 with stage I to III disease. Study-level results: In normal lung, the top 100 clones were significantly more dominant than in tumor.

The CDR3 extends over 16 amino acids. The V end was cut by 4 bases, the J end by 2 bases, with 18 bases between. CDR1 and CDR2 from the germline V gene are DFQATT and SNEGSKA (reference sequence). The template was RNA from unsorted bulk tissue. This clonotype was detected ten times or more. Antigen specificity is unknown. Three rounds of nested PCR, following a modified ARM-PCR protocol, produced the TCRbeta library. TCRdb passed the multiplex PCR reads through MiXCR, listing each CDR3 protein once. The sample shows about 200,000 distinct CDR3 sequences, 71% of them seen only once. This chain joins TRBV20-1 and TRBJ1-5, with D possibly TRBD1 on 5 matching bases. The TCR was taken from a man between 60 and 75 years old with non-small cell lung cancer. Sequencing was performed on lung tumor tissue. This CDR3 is CSATLGLSLGNQPQHF. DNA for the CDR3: TGCAGTGCTACCTTGGGACTGAGCCTCGGCAATCAGCCCCAGCATTTT.